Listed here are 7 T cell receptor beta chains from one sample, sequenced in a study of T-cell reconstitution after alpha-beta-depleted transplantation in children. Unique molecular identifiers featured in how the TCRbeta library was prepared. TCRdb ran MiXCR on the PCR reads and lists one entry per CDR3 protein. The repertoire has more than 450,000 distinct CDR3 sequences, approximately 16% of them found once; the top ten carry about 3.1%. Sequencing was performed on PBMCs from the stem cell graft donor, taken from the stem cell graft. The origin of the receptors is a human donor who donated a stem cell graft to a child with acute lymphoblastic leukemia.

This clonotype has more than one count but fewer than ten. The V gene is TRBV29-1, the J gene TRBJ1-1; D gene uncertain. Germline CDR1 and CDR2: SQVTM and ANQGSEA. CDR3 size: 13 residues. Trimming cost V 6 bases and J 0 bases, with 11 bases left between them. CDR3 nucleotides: TGCAGCGTCGAAATCCCCATGAACACTGAAGCTTTCTTT. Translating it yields CSVEIPMNTEAFF.

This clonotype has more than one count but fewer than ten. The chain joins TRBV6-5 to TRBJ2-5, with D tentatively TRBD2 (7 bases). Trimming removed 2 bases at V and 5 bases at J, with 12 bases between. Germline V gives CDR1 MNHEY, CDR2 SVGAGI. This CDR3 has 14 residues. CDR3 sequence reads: CASSYGGARETQYF. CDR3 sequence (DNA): TGTGCCAGCAGTTACGGGGGGGCTCGGGAGACCCAGTACTTC.

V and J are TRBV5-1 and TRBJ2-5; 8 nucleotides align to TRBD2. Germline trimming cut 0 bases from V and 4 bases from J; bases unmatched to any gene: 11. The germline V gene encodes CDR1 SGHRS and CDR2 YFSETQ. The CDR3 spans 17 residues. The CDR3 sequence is CASSLAGFGLAGETQYF. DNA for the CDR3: TGCGCCAGCAGCTTGGCCGGTTTCGGCCTAGCGGGAGAGACCCAGTACTTC.

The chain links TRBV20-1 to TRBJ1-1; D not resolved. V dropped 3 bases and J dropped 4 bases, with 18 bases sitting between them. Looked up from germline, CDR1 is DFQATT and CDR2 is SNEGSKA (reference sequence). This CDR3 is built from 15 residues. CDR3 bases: TGCAGTGCTAGGGATGGGGTGTTTAGCCCCACTGAAGCTTTCTTT. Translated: CSARDGVFSPTEAFF.

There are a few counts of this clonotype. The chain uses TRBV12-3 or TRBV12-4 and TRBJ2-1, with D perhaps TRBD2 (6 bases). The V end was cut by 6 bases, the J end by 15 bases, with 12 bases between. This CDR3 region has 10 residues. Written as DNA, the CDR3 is TGTGCCAGCAGCTCGGGACTCCCGTTCTTC. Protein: CASSSGLPFF.

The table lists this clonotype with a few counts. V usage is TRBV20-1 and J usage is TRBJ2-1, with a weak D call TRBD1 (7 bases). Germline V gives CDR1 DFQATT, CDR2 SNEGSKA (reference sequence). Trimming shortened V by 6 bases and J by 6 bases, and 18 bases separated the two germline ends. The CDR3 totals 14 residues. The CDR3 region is CSARGRRGGNEQFF. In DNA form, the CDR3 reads TGCAGTGCGAGGGGGCGGAGGGGAGGCAATGAGCAGTTCTTC.

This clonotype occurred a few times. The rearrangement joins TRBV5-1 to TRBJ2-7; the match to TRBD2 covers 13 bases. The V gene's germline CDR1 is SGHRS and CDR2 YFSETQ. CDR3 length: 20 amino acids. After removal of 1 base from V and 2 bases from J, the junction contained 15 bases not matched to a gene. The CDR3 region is CASSLPNGLAGVQRAYEQYF. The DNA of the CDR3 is TGCGCCAGCAGCTTGCCTAACGGACTAGCGGGAGTTCAGCGGGCCTACGAGCAGTACTTC.